The rows below give T cell receptor beta chains drawn from one sample of a study of blood T cell repertoires in COVID-19. Data came from immunoSEQ multiplex PCR; TCRdb stores just in-frame clones and leaves some out. The sample has 150,000 to 200,000 clones, roughly four fifths seen once; the top ten hold approximately 19%. The sample was peripheral blood. These receptors all stem from a woman over 75 with acute or convalescent COVID-19. The CDR3 runs from the conserved cysteine through the conserved F or W. A D gene is named only where the DNA matches it firmly. Not every row has a clone size; where given, it reads once, few, many or a size class.

V	size	D	J	DNA	CDR3
TRBV28	.	TRBD1	TRBJ1-1	TGTGCCAGCAGTCCAGCACTGGGACAGGGCGCTGAAGCTTTCTTT	CASSPALGQGAEAFF
TRBV27	.	TRBD2	TRBJ2-1	TGTGCCAGCAGTTTATTCCCCGGGACTAGCGGCTACAATGAGCAGTTCTTC	CASSLFPGTSGYNEQFF
TRBV9	.	TRBD1	TRBJ1-2	TGTGCCAGCAGCCCAACGACAGGGATCTTCGGGGGAACCTTC	CASSPTTGIFGGTF
TRBV2	.	.	TRBJ1-1	TGTGCCAGCAGTGAAAGGACAGTGTACACTGAAGCTTTCTTT	CASSERTVYTEAFF
TRBV10-3	.	TRBD2	TRBJ2-2	TGTGCCATCAGGCAGCGGGGAGGGGCTGGGGAGCTGTTTTTT	CAIRQRGGAGELFF
TRBV19	.	TRBD2	TRBJ2-7	TGTGCCAGTAGTCTTAGCGGGAGGGTCTACGAGCAGTACTTC	CASSLSGRVYEQYF
TRBV7-3	.	.	TRBJ1-5	TGTGCCAGCAGCTCCGCCGGAGGGGCAGGGCAGCCCCAGCATTTT	CASSSAGGAGQPQHF
TRBV12-3/TRBV12-4	once	.	TRBJ2-3	TGTGCCAGCAAAAGCCACTACACAGATACGCAGTATTTT	CASKSHYTDTQYF
TRBV6-5	.	TRBD1	TRBJ2-7	TGTGCCAGCAGTTTAGGACAGGGATACTACGAGCAGTACTTC	CASSLGQGYYEQYF
TRBV10-3	once	TRBD1	TRBJ2-5	TGTGCCATCAGTAGGGACAGAGGGCGAGAGACCCAGTACTTC	CAISRDRGRETQYF
TRBV27	few	.	TRBJ2-1	TGTGCCAGCAGTTACCAGGGAGGCAATGAGCAGTTCTTC	CASSYQGGNEQFF
TRBV19	.	.	TRBJ1-5	TGTGCCAGTAGTATTCAACAAGACAGGATTCAGCCCCAGCATTTT	CASSIQQDRIQPQHF
TRBV7-2	.	.	TRBJ1-5	TGTGCCAGCAGCTCTCTGGGAGGGAATCAGCCCCAGCATTTT	CASSSLGGNQPQHF
TRBV6-5	once	TRBD1	TRBJ1-2	TGTGCCAGCAGGACAGGGACGGGTGGCTACACCTTC	CASRTGTGGYTF
TRBV7-2	.	TRBD1	TRBJ2-2	TGTGCCAGCAGCTTAGGGGCCCTGACAGGGGGCTCTTCCGGGGAGCTGTTTTTT	CASSLGALTGGSSGELFF
TRBV28	.	TRBD2	TRBJ2-7	TGTGCCAGCAGTTCCGCGGGACTAGCGACCTACGAGCAGTACTTC	CASSSAGLATYEQYF
TRBV3-1/TRBV3-2	.	TRBD1	TRBJ1-5	TGTGCCAGCAGCCAAGTCGGCGATCGGACAGGGAGCAATCAGCCCCAGCATTTT	CASSQVGDRTGSNQPQHF
TRBV7-2	.	.	TRBJ1-3	TGTGCCAGCAGCTTAGACCGACTTCGCTCTGGAAACACCATATATTTT	CASSLDRLRSGNTIYF
TRBV28	once	TRBD1	TRBJ2-1	TGTGCCAGCAGTAGCCCCGGGACAGGGTACAGGAATGAGCAGTTCTTC	CASSSPGTGYRNEQFF
TRBV28	.	.	TRBJ1-6	TGTGCCAGCAACTCCCCAGGGGCGAATTCACCCCTCCACTTT	CASNSPGANSPLHF
TRBV29-1	.	.	TRBJ2-1	TGCAGCGTGTCGGCACTAGCAGGAAGGGGTGAGCAGTTCTTC	CSVSALAGRGEQFF
TRBV6-5	few	.	TRBJ1-2	TGTGCCAGCAGTTACTTACAGGGAATCGGCGGCTACACCTTC	CASSYLQGIGGYTF